The rows below give T cell receptor beta chains drawn from one sample of a study of blood T cell repertoires in COVID-19. Here immunoSEQ multiplex PCR was the method, and the copy in TCRdb shows in-frame clones only, minus some. Of 180,000 or so clones detected, about 80% appear once; the ten largest clones hold 11%. The sequencing input was PBMCs or T cells enriched from blood (not recorded which). The receptors shown here come from a man aged 50 or older who had recovered from COVID-19. Each CDR3 is given with its conserved first and last residue. Each record gives: V gene, J gene, clone size, D gene, CDR3 length, CDR3 DNA, CDR3 protein. A D gene is named only where the DNA matches it firmly. Not every row has a clone size; where given, it reads once, few, many or a size class.

>TRBV5-4|TRBJ2-7|.|.|15
TGTGCCAGCAGCGCCCCTCGTGGGAGCTCCTACGAGCAGTACTTC
CASSAPRGSSYEQYF
>TRBV6-5|TRBJ1-4|.|TRBD1|14
TGTGCCAGCAGGTGGACAGGGGCTAATGAAAAACTGTTTTTT
CASRWTGANEKLFF
>TRBV27|TRBJ1-5|.|TRBD1|14
TGTGCCAGCAGCCTACAGGGGAGCAATCAGCCCCAGCATTTT
CASSLQGSNQPQHF
>TRBV19|TRBJ2-2|.|.|15
TGTGCCAGTAGTACCCGGGACCGGGGGTCCGGGGAGCTGTTTTTT
CASSTRDRGSGELFF
>TRBV7-2|TRBJ2-2|.|TRBD1|19
TGTGCCAGCAGCCAACCGGGACAGGGGGTGCGTCCGAACACCGGGGAGCTGTTTTTT
CASSQPGQGVRPNTGELFF
>TRBV5-1|TRBJ1-6|.|.|12
TGCGCCAGCAGCTCTAATAATTCACCCCTCCACTTT
CASSSNNSPLHF
>TRBV6-5|TRBJ1-2|.|TRBD1|15
TGTGCCAGCAGTTCCTCGACAGGGGGAGTCTATGGCTACACCTTC
CASSSSTGGVYGYTF
>TRBV5-1|TRBJ1-6|once|.|14
TGCGCCAGCAGCTTGGCGCAGGGTAATTCACCCCTCCACTTT
CASSLAQGNSPLHF
>TRBV7-2|TRBJ2-7|.|.|15
TGTGCCAGCAGCTTGCATCGCGGGGCTTCCTACGAGCAGTACTTC
CASSLHRGASYEQYF
>TRBV5-1|TRBJ2-5|.|TRBD1|17
TGCGCCAGCAGCGCGGGAACTCAGGGGGCCGTTGTGGAGACCCAGTACTTC
CASSAGTQGAVVETQYF
>TRBV19|TRBJ1-5|.|.|15
TGTGCCAGTAGTCGTGGGGAGGGCCCCAATCAGCCCCAGCATTTT
CASSRGEGPNQPQHF
>TRBV3-1/TRBV3-2|TRBJ2-1|.|.|14
TGTGCCAGCAGAGGAGACTACTCCTACAATGAGCAGTTCTTC
CASRGDYSYNEQFF
>TRBV18|TRBJ2-7|.|.|14
TGTGCCAGCTCTCGCAGCGAGGGTTACTACGAGCAGTACTTC
CASSRSEGYYEQYF
>TRBV3-1/TRBV3-2|TRBJ2-7|once|.|13
TGTGCCAGCAGCCAATTACTAGCTTACGAGCAGTACTTC
CASSQLLAYEQYF
>TRBV21-1|TRBJ2-3|.|.|18
TGTGCCAGCAGCAAAACCCCCGTGGGGGGGACGAAGAAAGATACGCAGTATTTT
CASSKTPVGGTKKDTQYF
>TRBV28|TRBJ2-5|.|.|14
TGTGCCAGCAGTCCGCTGGTAGGGGAAGAGACCCAGTACTTC
CASSPLVGEETQYF
>TRBV2|TRBJ2-7|.|.|14
TGTGCCAGCAGGGACGACAGTAACCGCTACGAGCAGTACTTC
CASRDDSNRYEQYF
>TRBV5-1|TRBJ2-4|.|.|17
TGCGCCAGCAGCCGTGGTCTAGTGGTAGACCCCAAAAACATTCAGTACTTC
CASSRGLVVDPKNIQYF
>TRBV10-3|TRBJ2-3|.|TRBD2|17
TGTGCCATCAGTGAGGTAGCGGGAGCGTATGTGACAGATACGCAGTATTTT
CAISEVAGAYVTDTQYF
>TRBV20-1|TRBJ2-7|.|.|12
TGCAGTGCTAGTGCTGCCGGGGACGAGCAGTACTTC
CSASAAGDEQYF